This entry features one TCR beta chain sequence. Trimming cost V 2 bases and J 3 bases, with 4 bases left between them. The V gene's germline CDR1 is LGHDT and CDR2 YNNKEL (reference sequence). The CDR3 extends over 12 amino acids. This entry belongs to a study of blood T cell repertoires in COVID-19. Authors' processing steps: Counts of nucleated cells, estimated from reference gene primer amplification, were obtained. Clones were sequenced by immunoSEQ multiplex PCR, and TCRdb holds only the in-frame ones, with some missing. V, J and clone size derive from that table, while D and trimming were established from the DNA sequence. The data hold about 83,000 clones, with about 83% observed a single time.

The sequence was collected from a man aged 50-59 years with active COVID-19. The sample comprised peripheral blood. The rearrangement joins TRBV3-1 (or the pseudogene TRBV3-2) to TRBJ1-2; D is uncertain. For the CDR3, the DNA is TGTGCCAGCAGCCAACCTTACTATGGCTACACCTTC. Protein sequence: CASSQPYYGYTF.